The subject of this entry is one T cell receptor beta chain. Antigen: not known. This sample stems from a study of cytomegalovirus exposure and HLA in healthy donors. General study points: Listed as cytomegalovirus-associated were more than 150 TCR beta chains. Reportedly, cytomegalovirus status was diagnosed with high sensitivity and specificity.

Profiled with immunoSEQ multiplex PCR; TCRdb holds only in-frame clones, not every one. The sample yields roughly 77,000 clones, approximately 95% seen once. This CDR3 spans 17 amino acids. Germline-derived CDR1 and CDR2 are SGHAT and FQNNGV. With V trimmed by 5 bases and J by 0 bases, 13 bases remained unmatched. The genes are TRBV11-2 and TRBJ2-7, with 7 bases identical to TRBD2. This TCR derives from a woman aged 18-29 years in good health and CMV-seronegative. The material sequenced was PBMCs. CDR3 bases: TGTGCCAGCAGCCTCACTAGCGCGTTCTCGAGCTCCTACGAGCAGTACTTC. Its protein is CASSLTSAFSSSYEQYF.